A single T cell receptor (beta chain) is shown here with its context. Its antigen is still unknown. To determine HCMV serostatus, a commercial ELISA kit was used to detect HCMV-specific IgG in serum. Peripheral blood mononuclear cells were isolated from blood by Ficoll density gradient centrifugation. The data were taken from a study of T cells expressing NK-cell markers (dated by TCRdb to 2018 to 2020). Looking at the study overall: In sorted CD3+CD56+NKG2C+, CD3+CD56+NKG2C- and CD3+CD56-NKG2C+ T-cell subsets from 7 to 9 donors, TCR beta-chain repertoires were profiled. Of the eight sequenced donors, seven were found to be HCMV-seropositive and one was found to be HCMV-seronegative. The study sequenced eight donors, all healthy volunteers chosen at random: three men and five women. Illumina HiSeq 2000/2500, MiSeq or NextSeq was used to sequence libraries as 2 x 150 bp reads. What the study reported, not specific to this receptor: For more than 5 donors, the dominant CD3+CD56+NKG2C+ clonotypes were among the top 10 CD8+ clonotypes and accounted for about 1.0-8% of CD8+ T cells. Those dominant clonotypes were again the most abundant among CD3+CD56-NKG2C+ cells in several donors, at about 25-60.1%. Whether the expanded NKG2C-expressing T cell clones were specific for HCMV antigens was left unclear.

Reading the germline V gene gives CDR1 MDHEN and CDR2 SYDVKM. Reading from cysteine to phenylalanine, the CDR3 counts 15 amino acids. No nucleotide data were recorded. The instrument was an Illumina HiSeq 2000. TCR beta cDNA libraries were made by 5'RACE template switching that added a universal primer site and unique molecular identifiers. Priming for cDNA synthesis came from the TCR beta constant segment, and two successive PCR amplification steps followed. The original methods were these. MIGEC was used to demultiplex reads and group the reads by UMI, and MiTCR was used to assemble and quantify clonotypes. To exclude erroneous sequences, any TCR cDNA sequence not supported by at least two reads was discarded. The tcR package was used for downstream repertoire analysis, and clonotypes were matched across fractions by CDR3 nucleotide sequence plus V segment. Antigen specificity was annotated against VDJdb with VDJmatch, allowing one amino acid substitution in CDR3. After the reads were reprocessed by TCRdb, one entry was made per CDR3 protein sequence, with no DNA. TCRdb's processing, not the authors' own work, is the source of the V and J calls. In this sample's table one finds approximately 420,000 distinct CDR3 sequences. Together, the top ten hold about 10% of the sample.

The specimen sequenced was blood T cells: a sorted CD56 or NKG2C T cell subset, CD4+ or CD8+ T cells, or bulk PBMC T cells (not recorded which). This sequence originates from a woman aged 50 to 60 in good health. Donor details come from another sample of the same person, matched by shared clones. The chain links TRBV28 with TRBJ2-2; TCRdb returns TRBD1, unconfirmable since there is no DNA. The CDR3 here reads CASGGGGRNTGELFF.